These 13 T cell receptor beta chains came from one sample sequenced in a study of shared clonotypes between healthy human individuals. Method: immunoSEQ multiplex PCR; TCRdb's copy keeps in-frame clones and lacks some. Altogether approximately 2.5 million clones are present, over 85% being singletons, with the ten largest covering roughly 0.36%. The sample taken for sequencing was naive CD4+ T cells from PBMCs. Subset noted: CD45RA+ positively selected. The source of these receptors is a man younger than 30 in good health. Some clones in this sample may be carry-over from other donors' samples.

J is TRBJ2-5 and V is TRBV30, with 11 bases identical to TRBD2. The germline V gene encodes CDR1 GTSNPN and CDR2 SVGIG (reference sequence). The CDR3 is 17 residues long. Losses at the gene ends were 2 bases for V and 0 bases for J; bases not matched to a gene: 8. CDR3 sequence: CAWSQGTSGKYQETQYF. The CDR3 bases are TGTGCCTGGAGTCAAGGGACTAGCGGAAAGTACCAAGAGACCCAGTACTTC.

Worth noting for this clone: The same CDR3 can be traced to other DNA sequences in this sample. The chain carries TRBV9 and TRBJ2-1; D is ambiguous. Germline lookup yields CDR1 SGDLS and CDR2 YYNGEE. With 4 bases removed from V and 1 base from J, the gap between germline ends came to 9 bases. This CDR3 comprises 14 residues. This chain's CDR3 is CASSPRASYNEQFF. The CDR3 DNA sequence: TGTGCCAGCAGCCCCCGGGCATCCTACAATGAGCAGTTCTTC.

This chain connects TRBV7-2 to TRBJ2-1, with D perhaps TRBD1 or TRBD2 (5 bases each). The germline V gene has CDR1 SGHTA and CDR2 FQGNSA. V shed 4 bases and J shed 5 bases, with 15 bases lying between them. The CDR3 runs 15 residues. The CDR3 sequence: CASSSTPGTHNEQFF. The DNA of the CDR3 is TGTGCCAGCAGCTCAACACCCGGGACCCACAATGAGCAGTTCTTC. The complete variable domain, with remaining parts taken from reference TRBV7-2 and TRBJ2-1, reads GAGVSQSPSNKVTEKGKDVELRCDPISGHTALYWYRQSLGQGLEFLIYFQGNSAPDKSGLPSDRFSAERTGGSVSTLTIQRTQQEDSAVYLCASSSTPGTHNEQFFGPGTRLTVL.

The sample holds one count of this clone. V and J are TRBV27 and TRBJ1-2; D not resolved. Germline V lookup: CDR1 MNHEY, CDR2 SMNVEV (reference sequence). This CDR3 region has 15 residues. V shed 0 bases and J shed 2 bases, with 10 bases lying between them. The CDR3 loop is CASSLSRGPNYGYTF. In DNA form, the CDR3 reads TGTGCCAGCAGTTTATCACGCGGCCCGAACTATGGCTACACCTTC.

The CDR3 DNA follows: TGTGCCAGCATCAGAGGGGGCGGGACCTGGGCCGAGACCCAGTACTTC. This translates into CASIRGGGTWAETQYF. V is TRBV2 and J is TRBJ2-5, with TRBD1 as a possible D gene (7 bases). This CDR3 region has 16 residues. Germline CDR1 reads SNHLY; CDR2 reads FYNNEI. V was pared by 7 bases and J by 5 bases, with 23 bases between.

This sequence joins TRBV18 and TRBJ1-5; D remains ambiguous. The CDR3 is 19 residues long. Germline CDR1 and CDR2: KGHSH and LQKENI. Trimming pared 6 bases from V and 0 bases from J, leaving 24 bases between. DNA for the CDR3: TGTGCCAGCTCCCCCGCGCCAATACGGTACGGATCTAGCAATCAGCCCCAGCATTTT. It is translated as CASSPAPIRYGSSNQPQHF.

The chain employs TRBV7-2 and TRBJ2-2, with D tentatively TRBD1 (6 bases). Trimming removed 4 bases from V and 4 bases from J, with 10 bases in between. Per the germline V gene, CDR1 is SGHTA and CDR2 is FQGNSA. This CDR3 spans 14 amino acids. The DNA for the CDR3 is TGTGCCAGCAGCTCGAGACAGGTCACCGGGGAGCTGTTTTTT. As protein: CASSSRQVTGELFF.

This clone was seen once. This sequence joins TRBV19 and TRBJ1-2; tentatively, D is TRBD1 (6 bases). This CDR3 contains 14 residues. Trimming left V 7 bases short and J 6 bases short, with 18 bases between. In germline, CDR1 is LNHDA, CDR2 SQIVND (reference sequence). DNA for the CDR3: TGTGCCAGTATGACTCTCGGGACACCCCATGGCTACACCTTC. This gives the protein CASMTLGTPHGYTF.

This chain links TRBV5-1 with TRBJ2-2; TRBD2 aligns across 7 bases. Germline V CDR1 and CDR2: SGHRS, YFSETQ. Unmatched junction bases numbered 4, after V lost 2 bases and J lost 3 bases. This CDR3 is 15 amino acids long. The CDR3 reads CASSFSGFDTGELFF. The DNA of the CDR3 is TGCGCCAGCAGCTTTAGCGGGTTCGACACCGGGGAGCTGTTTTTT.

V and J are TRBV12-5 and TRBJ1-2; no clear D. CDR1 and CDR2 (germline): LGHNT, FRNRAP. The CDR3 is made up of 14 amino acids. V lost 3 bases to trimming and J lost 4 bases, with 12 bases between them. The CDR3 here is CASGFGLELYGYTF. Written as DNA, the CDR3 is TGTGCTAGTGGTTTCGGGCTGGAGCTCTATGGCTACACCTTC.

This clone has a single count. The J gene is TRBJ2-7, the V gene TRBV5-1; D might be TRBD1 (5 bases). Trimming took 1 base from V and 0 from J, leaving 14 bases between them. Germline CDR1 SGHRS, CDR2 YFSETQ. The CDR3 runs to 16 residues. CDR3 nucleotide sequence: TGCGCCAGCAGCTTGTATGGAGACAGAAGCTCCTACGAGCAGTACTTC. Protein: CASSLYGDRSSYEQYF. Together with reference TRBV5-1 and TRBJ2-7, the CDR3 gives the full variable domain: KAGVTQTPRYLIKTRGQQVTLSCSPISGHRSVSWYQQTPGQGLQFLFEYFSETQRNKGNFPGRFSGRQFSNSRSEMNVSTLELGDSALYLCASSLYGDRSSYEQYFGPGTRLTVT.

The genes are TRBV4-1 and TRBJ2-4; 10 nucleotides match TRBD2. The CDR3 sequence is 18 residues long. Germline V gives CDR1 MGHRA, CDR2 YSYEKL. The V segment lost 1 base and the J segment 1 base; nucleotides outside the gene matches: 7. The CDR3 loop reads CASSQGTSGIAAKNIQYF. The DNA for the CDR3 is TGCGCCAGCAGCCAAGGAACTAGCGGGATCGCGGCCAAAAACATTCAGTACTTC.

The chain is built from TRBV6-6 and TRBJ2-1, with D tentatively TRBD1 (6 bases). In germline, CDR1 is MNHNY, CDR2 SVGAGI (reference sequence). V was pared by 7 bases and J by 0 bases, with 16 bases between. CDR3 size: 16 residues. The DNA of the CDR3 is TGTGCCAGCACCCCTCCCGGGACAAGCTCCTACAATGAGCAGTTCTTC. The encoded protein is CASTPPGTSSYNEQFF.